This passage covers 29 T cell receptor beta chains from one sample sequenced in a study of STAT5B mutations in CD4+ large granular lymphocyte leukemia. The method was immunoSEQ multiplex PCR; TCRdb's version includes in-frame clones alone and lacks a portion of them. Among approximately 33,000 clones listed, approximately 88% were seen once. Sequenced material: CD4+ T cells from blood buffy coats. These receptors all stem from a human donor in good health.

The rearrangement uses TRBV7-9 and TRBJ2-5; unclear D gene. The germline V gene encodes CDR1 SEHNR and CDR2 FQNEAQ (reference sequence). V gave up 3 bases and J gave up 4 bases, with 9 bases separating them. The CDR3 consists of 13 residues. The CDR3 here is CASSFSRRETQYF. The CDR3 DNA reads TGTGCCAGCAGCTTCTCTAGGCGAGAGACCCAGTACTTC. The whole variable domain, filled in from reference TRBV7-9 and TRBJ2-5, reads DTGVSQNPRHKITKRGQNVTFRCDPISEHNRLYWYRQTLGQGPEFLTYFQNEAQLEKSRLLSDRFSAERPKGSFSTLEIQRTEQGDSAMYLCASSFSRRETQYFGPGTRLLVL.

The rearrangement joins TRBV7-2 to TRBJ1-2, with TRBD1 matching 8 bases. This CDR3 spans 16 amino acids. V shed 1 base and J 7 bases; nucleotides not matched to a gene: 11. In germline, CDR1 is SGHTA, CDR2 FQGNSA. The CDR3 loop is CASSLVGGTGLPGYTF. CDR3 DNA: TGTGCCAGCAGCTTAGTTGGCGGGACAGGTCTTCCTGGCTACACCTTC.

This clone was detected only once. CDR3 residues: CASRTSIYEQYF. As DNA, the CDR3 is TGCGCCAGCAGAACGTCCATCTACGAGCAGTACTTC. This rearrangement joins TRBV5-1 to TRBJ2-7; no clear D gene. Germline CDR1 is SGHRS and CDR2 is YFSETQ. The CDR3 sequence is 12 residues long. Trimming pared 5 bases from V and 3 bases from J, leaving 9 bases between.

There are a few counts of this clone. The chain uses TRBV18 and TRBJ2-7; D is ambiguous. This CDR3 is 12 amino acids long. CDR1 and CDR2 (germline): KGHSH, LQKENI. V lost 4 bases and J 3 bases, leaving 7 bases between the germline ends. For the CDR3, the DNA is TGTGCCAGCTCACGCGAGAACTACGAGCAGTACTTC. This sequence encodes CASSRENYEQYF.

This chain joins TRBV9 and TRBJ1-2; a weak D match, TRBD1 (6 bases). CDR1 is SGDLS and CDR2 is YYNGEE in the germline V gene. The CDR3 runs 15 residues. Deletions cut 7 bases from V and 0 bases from J, with 16 bases between. CDR3 protein: CASGGGALSNYGYTF. CDR3 coding DNA: TGTGCCAGCGGGGGGGGCGCGTTATCTAACTATGGCTACACCTTC.

The V call is TRBV7-2, the J call TRBJ2-5; the D is unclear. V dropped 3 bases and J dropped 5 bases, with 13 bases sitting between them. The CDR3 sequence is 14 residues long. The V gene's germline CDR1 is SGHTA and CDR2 FQGNSA. The CDR3 nucleotides read TGTGCCAGCAGCTTGAGTGTTGTGTTCGAGACCCAGTACTTC. Protein: CASSLSVVFETQYF.

The rearrangement uses TRBV7-2 and TRBJ2-7; 8 positions match TRBD2. The CDR3 sequence is 14 residues long. CDR1 and CDR2 (germline): SGHTA, FQGNSA. With 0 bases clipped from V and 5 bases from J, the junction kept 3 bases outside the gene matches. This chain's CDR3 is CASSLARGANEQYF. The DNA of the CDR3 is TGTGCCAGCAGCTTAGCGCGGGGGGCGAACGAGCAGTACTTC.

This chain connects TRBV13 to TRBJ2-5; the D gene is possibly TRBD1 (6 bases). Germline V CDR1 and CDR2: PRHDT, FYEKMQ (reference sequence). Trimming shortened V by 5 bases and J by 7 bases, and 17 bases separated the two germline ends. The CDR3 length is 14 residues. The CDR3 nucleotides read TGTGCCAGCAGCCCACCCGACAGGACGGGGACCCAGTACTTC. Its translation: CASSPPDRTGTQYF.

The chain couples TRBV9 to TRBJ2-3; 12 bases are shared with TRBD2. V gave up 3 bases and J gave up 8 bases; unmatched junction bases: 13. The CDR3 is 17 residues long. Looked up from germline, CDR1 is SGDLS and CDR2 is YYNGEE. DNA for the CDR3: TGTGCCAGCAGCGATCTTTCCGGGACTAGCGGGCGTGGTACGCAGTATTTT. As protein: CASSDLSGTSGRGTQYF.

This chain joins TRBV7-2 and TRBJ1-4, with 10 bases that match TRBD1. Germline values: CDR1 SGHTA, CDR2 FQGNSA. With V trimmed by 4 bases and J by 7 bases, 3 bases remained unmatched. The CDR3 has 14 amino acids. The CDR3 DNA reads TGTGCCAGCAGCTCGGGACAGGGGACTGAAAAACTGTTTTTT. Its translation is CASSSGQGTEKLFF.

V gene TRBV5-8 combines with J gene TRBJ1-2, with D possibly TRBD1 on 6 matching bases. The V gene's germline CDR1 is SGHTS and CDR2 YDEGEE. Trimming removed 7 bases at V and 6 bases at J, with 25 bases between. CDR3 size: 16 residues. CDR3 coding DNA: TGTGCCAGCGTCTTCCGGGACACCCGCCTCGGGGATGGCTACACCTTC. It is translated as CASVFRDTRLGDGYTF.

V gene TRBV5-1 combines with J gene TRBJ2-6; D uncertain. CDR1 is SGHRS and CDR2 is YFSETQ in the germline V gene. The CDR3 is made up of 14 amino acids. V was trimmed by 2 bases and J by 2 bases, leaving 5 bases between them. The CDR3 sequence: CASSLTPGANVLTF. In nucleotides, the CDR3 is TGCGCCAGCAGCTTAACTCCTGGGGCCAACGTCCTGACTTTC.

V gene TRBV6-5 combines with J gene TRBJ2-1; 10 bases agree with TRBD1. The CDR3 has 13 residues. Germline-derived CDR1 and CDR2 are MNHEY and SVGAGI. Trimming cost V 5 bases and J 9 bases; bases outside gene matches: 4. The CDR3 protein is CASSADRGAEQFF. The CDR3 DNA sequence: TGTGCCAGCAGTGCGGACAGGGGGGCTGAGCAGTTCTTC.

The genes are TRBV4-3 and TRBJ1-4, with TRBD1 matching 8 bases. The CDR3 runs to 16 residues. The V gene's germline CDR1 is LGHNA and CDR2 YSLEER. Trimming at V came to 4 bases and at J to 6 bases, leaving 10 bases not matched to a gene. CDR3: CASSLYRDRLDEKLFF. The CDR3 region has the DNA TGCGCCAGCAGCCTATACCGGGACAGGCTAGATGAAAAACTGTTTTTT.

The rearrangement joins TRBV4-1 to TRBJ1-1; D gene uncertain. The CDR3 is 15 amino acids. The ends were cut back, 2 bases at V and 1 base at J, with 11 bases in the middle. CDR1 and CDR2 from the germline V gene are MGHRA and YSYEKL. CDR3 bases: TGCGCCAGCAGCCAATTGTTCCAGAGGAACACTGAAGCTTTCTTT. Translation: CASSQLFQRNTEAFF.

The table lists this clone with a count of one. The chain has TRBV30 and TRBJ2-3; 9 bases align to TRBD2. CDR1 is GTSNPN and CDR2 is SVGIG in the germline V gene (reference sequence). The CDR3 runs to 13 residues. Losses at the gene ends were 5 bases for V and 1 base for J; bases not matched to a gene: 1. The CDR3 sequence: CAWGLARTDTQYF. CDR3 DNA sequence: TGTGCCTGGGGACTAGCGCGCACAGATACGCAGTATTTT. The whole variable domain, filled in from reference TRBV30 and TRBJ2-3, reads SQTIHQWPATLVQPVGSPLSLECTVEGTSNPNLYWYRQAAGRGLQLLFYSVGIGQISSEVPQNLSASRPQDRQFILSSKKLLLSDSGFYLCAWGLARTDTQYFGPGTRLTVL.

This chain connects TRBV29-1 to TRBJ1-2; a weak D match, TRBD1 (6 bases). CDR1 and CDR2 from the germline V gene are SQVTM and ANQGSEA. There are 11 residues in the CDR3. The V end was cut by 7 bases, the J end by 5 bases, with 11 bases between. CDR3 in DNA: TGCAGCGCGGACAGTTCTTATGGCTACACCTTC. Protein: CSADSSYGYTF.

In DNA form, the CDR3 reads TGTGCCAGTAGTATCGGAGATACGCAGTATTTT. It codes for CASSIGDTQYF. V is TRBV19 and J is TRBJ2-3, with D unclear. Looked up from germline, CDR1 is LNHDA and CDR2 is SQIVND (reference sequence). Trimming removed 3 bases at V and 5 bases at J, with 3 bases between. The CDR3 has 11 residues.

This clone was detected only a few times. The chain carries TRBV4-2 and TRBJ1-6, with no clear D. Trimming took 4 bases from V and 7 from J, leaving 20 bases between them. Germline V gives CDR1 LGHNA, CDR2 YNFKEQ. The CDR3 has 17 amino acids. The CDR3 sequence: CASSLYQPGRRNSPLHF. The CDR3 DNA reads TGTGCCAGCAGCCTCTACCAGCCGGGCAGAAGGAATTCACCCCTCCACTTT.

Concerning this clone: One end of the junction varies from germline; a read error may be responsible. The genes are TRBV6-1 and TRBJ2-3; D may correspond to TRBD1 or TRBD2 (5 bases each). Germline V gene sequence: CDR1 MNHNS, CDR2 SASEGT. The CDR3 spans 15 residues. CDR3 sequence: CASSPTGPSIDTQYF. The CDR3 DNA reads TGTGCCAGCAGTCCAACAGGTCCTAGCATAGATACGCAGTATTTT.

The chain carries TRBV7-9 and TRBJ2-5; D may be TRBD2 (7 bases). CDR1 SEHNR and CDR2 FQNEAQ come from the germline V gene (reference sequence). Trimming removed 2 bases from V and 5 bases from J, with 12 bases in between. The CDR3 consists of 14 residues. In DNA, the CDR3 is TGTGCCAGCAGCTTAAGGGGGGGGCCGGAGACCCAGTACTTC. Translating gives CASSLRGGPETQYF.

The chain employs TRBV6-4 and TRBJ2-3; D not certain. Germline CDR1 MRHNA, CDR2 SNTAGT. This CDR3 has 13 residues. Trimming took 8 bases from V and 6 from J, leaving 15 bases between them. CDR3 protein: CASAERSPDTQYF. Written as DNA, the CDR3 is TGTGCCAGCGCCGAGAGGTCCCCGGATACGCAGTATTTT.

The chain combines TRBV11-2 with TRBJ1-4; the D gene is possibly TRBD1 (6 bases). Trimming removed 0 bases at V and 11 bases at J, with 16 bases between. The CDR3 sequence is 15 residues long. CDR1 and CDR2 from the germline V gene are SGHAT and FQNNGV. The CDR3 loop is CASSLDGTGWEKLFF. DNA for the CDR3: TGTGCCAGCAGCTTAGATGGCACAGGGTGGGAGAAACTGTTTTTT.

The V call is TRBV7-2, the J call TRBJ2-2; tentative D call: TRBD2 (6 bases). Per germline, CDR1 SGHTA and CDR2 FQGNSA. The CDR3 covers 17 residues. V lost 5 bases to trimming and J lost 6 bases, with 22 bases between them. DNA for the CDR3: TGTGCCAGCAGCAACAGTGGGGCCACTAGCCGGTCCGGGGAGCTGTTTTTT. Its translation: CASSNSGATSRSGELFF.

J is TRBJ2-4 and V is TRBV19; D is ambiguous. Germline CDR1 is LNHDA and CDR2 is SQIVND (reference sequence). V was pared by 3 bases and J by 0 bases, with 9 bases between. CDR3 length: 15 amino acids. The CDR3 region is CASSMWVIAKNIQYF. In DNA form, the CDR3 reads TGTGCCAGTAGTATGTGGGTTATAGCCAAAAACATTCAGTACTTC.

The sample holds one count of this clone. The J gene is TRBJ1-1, the V gene TRBV7-9, with TRBD1 matching 7 bases. The CDR3 has 16 amino acids. The germline CDR1 and CDR2 sequences are SEHNR and FQNEAQ (reference sequence). V dropped 2 bases and J dropped 4; count of bases not matched to a gene: 10. CDR3 bases: TGTGCCAGCAGCTTAAAGAGGACAGGAGGGAGCACTGAAGCTTTCTTT. It yields the protein CASSLKRTGGSTEAFF.

The V and J genes are TRBV7-9 and TRBJ2-3; 8 bases are a match to TRBD2. V shed 3 bases, J shed 3 bases, and the junction held 11 bases outside the gene matches. The CDR3 covers 17 residues. Germline assignment: CDR1 SEHNR and CDR2 FQNEAQ (reference sequence). The CDR3 DNA sequence: TGTGCCAGCAGCTTCGGCCTCGGGGGGGGGCTTACAGATACGCAGTATTTT. Its translation is CASSFGLGGGLTDTQYF. The complete variable domain, with remaining parts taken from reference TRBV7-9 and TRBJ2-3, reads DTGVSQNPRHKITKRGQNVTFRCDPISEHNRLYWYRQTLGQGPEFLTYFQNEAQLEKSRLLSDRFSAERPKGSFSTLEIQRTEQGDSAMYLCASSFGLGGGLTDTQYFGPGTRLTVL.

This clone was found once. The chain is built from TRBV11-2 and TRBJ2-7; D may match TRBD1 or TRBD2 (5 bases each). Trimming removed 3 bases from V and 3 bases from J, with 18 bases in between. This CDR3 has 16 residues. The germline V gene has CDR1 SGHAT and CDR2 FQNNGV. DNA for the CDR3: TGTGCCAGCAGCTTTCCGGGACCTTCCGCGGGCTACGAGCAGTACTTC. Residues: CASSFPGPSAGYEQYF.

The chain has TRBV30 and TRBJ2-3; D uncertain. This CDR3 is 14 amino acids long. The germline CDR1 and CDR2 sequences are GTSNPN and SVGIG (reference sequence). Trimming shortened V by 4 bases and J by 2 bases, and 13 bases separated the two germline ends. CDR3 in DNA: TGTGCCTGGACCCCTAGAGTGATCACAGATACGCAGTATTTT. This codes for CAWTPRVITDTQYF.